These T cell receptor beta chains were read from a single sample in a study of T cells in Graves' hyperthyroidism and ophthalmopathy. TCRdb redid the calling of the multiplex PCR reads with MiXCR, one entry per CDR3 protein. The repertoire consists of about 26,000 distinct CDR3 sequences, with under 55% occurring once and the leading ten covering over 9%. Sequencing was performed on blood. The receptor set was obtained from a woman aged 25 to 39 with Graves' hyperthyroidism. The CDR3 runs from the conserved cysteine through the conserved F or W. The order of the fields is clone size, CDR3 length, V gene, J gene, D gene, CDR3 protein, CDR3 DNA. The D gene is left open where the match is weak. Expanded clones are given a class, and other clones once, few, many or no size at all.

size: NA; length: 15; V: TRBV20-1; J: TRBJ1-2; D: NA; CDR3: CSARDSGATSYGYTF; DNA: TGCAGTGCTAGAGATTCGGGGGCCACAAGCTATGGCTACACCTTC
size: NA; length: 15; V: TRBV10-1; J: TRBJ2-5; D: TRBD2; CDR3: CASRTSGNTGETQYF; DNA: TGCGCCAGCAGGACTAGCGGGAACACCGGGGAGACCCAGTACTTC
size: many; length: 11; V: TRBV11-3; J: TRBJ2-5; D: NA; CDR3: CASSSEETQYF; DNA: TGTGCCAGCAGCTCAGAAGAGACCCAGTACTTC
size: medium-sized; length: 15; V: TRBV20-1; J: TRBJ2-7; D: TRBD2; CDR3: CSARMLAGTSYEQYF; DNA: TGCAGTGCTAGGATGCTAGCGGGAACCTCCTACGAGCAGTACTTC
size: many; length: 14; V: TRBV20-1; J: TRBJ2-2; D: NA; CDR3: CSARPALGTGELFF; DNA: TGCAGTGCTAGACCCGCCCTGGGAACCGGGGAGCTGTTTTTT
size: medium-sized; length: 14; V: TRBV20-1; J: TRBJ2-1; D: NA; CDR3: CSATTGRDLYEQFF; DNA: TGCAGTGCCACGACGGGGCGGGATCTTTATGAGCAGTTCTTC
size: NA; length: 11; V: TRBV20-1; J: TRBJ2-3; D: NA; CDR3: CSASRDVKQYF; DNA: TGCAGTGCTAGTAGGGACGTCAAGCAGTATTTT
size: NA; length: 15; V: TRBV10-3; J: TRBJ2-1; D: TRBD2; CDR3: CAISPGLAEDNEQFF; DNA: TGTGCCATCAGCCCCGGACTAGCGGAAGACAATGAGCAGTTCTTC
size: once; length: 14; V: TRBV2; J: TRBJ1-4; D: NA; CDR3: CAGSASGGREKLFF; DNA: TGTGCCGGCAGTGCTTCGGGGGGCAGAGAAAAACTGTTTTTT
size: once; length: 10; V: TRBV6-5; J: TRBJ1-5; D: NA; CDR3: CASSYLYEHF; DNA: TGTGCCAGCAGTTATTTGTACGAGCATTTT
size: many; length: 13; V: TRBV27; J: TRBJ2-3; D: TRBD2; CDR3: CASKERGGDTQYF; DNA: TGTGCCAGCAAAGAGCGGGGGGGAGATACGCAGTATTTT
size: medium-sized; length: 13; V: TRBV15; J: TRBJ1-5; D: NA; CDR3: CATSRAPGEPQHF; DNA: TGTGCCACCAGCAGAGCTCCTGGGGAGCCCCAGCATTTT
size: NA; length: 13; V: TRBV6-5; J: TRBJ2-4; D: TRBD2; CDR3: CASKGLTKNIQYF; DNA: TGTGCCAGCAAGGGACTAACAAAAAACATTCAGTACTTC
size: NA; length: 12; V: TRBV25-1; J: TRBJ2-7; D: TRBD1; CDR3: CASGQGSKEQYF; DNA: TGTGCCAGTGGACAGGGGAGTAAAGAGCAGTACTTC
size: many; length: 16; V: TRBV20-1; J: TRBJ2-3; D: NA; CDR3: CSAERLGASGTDTQYF; DNA: TGCAGTGCAGAGAGGCTGGGGGCTAGCGGAACAGATACGCAGTATTTT
size: few; length: 17; V: TRBV27; J: TRBJ1-5; D: TRBD1; CDR3: CASSLSWGQGSNQPQHF; DNA: TGTGCCAGCAGTTTATCGTGGGGACAGGGGAGCAATCAGCCCCAGCATTTT
size: medium-sized; length: 13; V: TRBV10-3; J: TRBJ2-5; D: NA; CDR3: CAISESAAETQYF; DNA: TGTGCCATCAGTGAGTCTGCGGCGGAGACCCAGTACTTC
size: once; length: 14; V: TRBV20-1; J: TRBJ2-2; D: TRBD1; CDR3: CSARDQGAYGELFF; DNA: TGCAGTGCTAGAGATCAGGGGGCGTACGGGGAGCTGTTTTTT
size: NA; length: 17; V: TRBV20-1; J: TRBJ2-7; D: TRBD2; CDR3: CSASRSGSGSGMNEQYF; DNA: TGCAGTGCTAGTCGATCGGGTAGCGGGAGTGGTATGAACGAGCAGTACTTC
size: NA; length: 14; V: TRBV5-1; J: TRBJ2-1; D: TRBD2; CDR3: CASSGLAGAREQFF; DNA: TGCGCCAGCAGCGGACTAGCGGGAGCTCGCGAGCAGTTCTTC
size: NA; length: 14; V: TRBV7-9; J: TRBJ2-1; D: TRBD2; CDR3: CASSRVAGVSEQFF; DNA: TGTGCCAGCAGCCGGGTAGCGGGAGTCAGTGAGCAGTTCTTC
size: many; length: 13; V: TRBV28; J: TRBJ1-1; D: NA; CDR3: CASSLGGRGKAFF; DNA: TGTGCCAGCAGTTTAGGTGGGAGAGGGAAAGCTTTCTTT
size: NA; length: 13; V: TRBV7-2; J: TRBJ2-1; D: NA; CDR3: CASSSGLSNQQFF; DNA: TGTGCCAGCAGCTCAGGGTTATCCAATCAGCAGTTCTTC
size: many; length: 15; V: TRBV7-3; J: TRBJ2-1; D: NA; CDR3: CASSLGPARLNEQFF; DNA: TGTGCCAGCAGCTTAGGTCCAGCTAGATTAAATGAGCAGTTCTTC